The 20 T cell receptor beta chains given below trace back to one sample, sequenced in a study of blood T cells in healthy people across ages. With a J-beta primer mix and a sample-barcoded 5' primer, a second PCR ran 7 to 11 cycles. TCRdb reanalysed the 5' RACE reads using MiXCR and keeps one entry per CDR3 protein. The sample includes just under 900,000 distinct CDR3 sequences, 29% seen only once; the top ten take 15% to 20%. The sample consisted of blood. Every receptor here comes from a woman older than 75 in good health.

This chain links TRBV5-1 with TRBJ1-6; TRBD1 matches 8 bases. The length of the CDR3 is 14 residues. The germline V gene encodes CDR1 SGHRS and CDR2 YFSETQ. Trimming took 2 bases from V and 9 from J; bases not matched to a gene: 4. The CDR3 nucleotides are TGCGCCAGCAGCTTTGAACAGGGGGTTTCACCCCTCCACTTT. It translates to CASSFEQGVSPLHF.

The CDR3: CASSQSGGARDSPLHF. The DNA for the CDR3 is TGTGCCAGCTCACAATCCGGGGGGGCCCGGGATTCACCCCTCCACTTT. The chain couples TRBV18 to TRBJ1-6; maybe TRBD1 (6 bases). This CDR3 region has 16 residues. V gave up 4 bases and J gave up 8 bases, with 18 bases separating them. The germline V gene has CDR1 KGHSH and CDR2 LQKENI.

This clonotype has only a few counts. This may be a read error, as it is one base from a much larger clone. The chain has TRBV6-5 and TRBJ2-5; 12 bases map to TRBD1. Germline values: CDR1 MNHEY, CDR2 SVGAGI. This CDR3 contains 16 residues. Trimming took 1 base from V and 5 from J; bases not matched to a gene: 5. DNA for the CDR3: TGTGCCAGCAGTTACTTGGGGACAGGGGGCGTTGAGACCCAGTACTTC. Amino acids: CASSYLGTGGVETQYF.

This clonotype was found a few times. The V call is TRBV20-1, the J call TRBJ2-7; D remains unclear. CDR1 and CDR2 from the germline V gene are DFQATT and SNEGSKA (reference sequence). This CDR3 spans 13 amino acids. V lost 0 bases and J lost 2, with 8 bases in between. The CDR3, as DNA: TGCAGTGCTAGAGATAACTTCCCCTACGAGCAGTACTTC. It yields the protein CSARDNFPYEQYF.

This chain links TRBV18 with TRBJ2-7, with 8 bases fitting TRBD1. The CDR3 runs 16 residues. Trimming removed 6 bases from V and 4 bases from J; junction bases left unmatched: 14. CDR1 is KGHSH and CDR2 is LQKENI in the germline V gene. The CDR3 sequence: CASSSEEQGVPYEQYF. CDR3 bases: TGTGCCAGCTCCTCTGAGGAACAGGGGGTTCCGTACGAGCAGTACTTC.

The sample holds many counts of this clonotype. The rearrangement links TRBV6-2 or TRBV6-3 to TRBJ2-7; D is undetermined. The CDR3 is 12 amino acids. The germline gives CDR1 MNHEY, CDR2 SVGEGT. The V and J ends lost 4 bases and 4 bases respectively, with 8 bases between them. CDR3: CASSSLKYEQYF. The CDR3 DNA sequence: TGTGCCAGCAGTTCCTTAAAATACGAGCAGTACTTC.

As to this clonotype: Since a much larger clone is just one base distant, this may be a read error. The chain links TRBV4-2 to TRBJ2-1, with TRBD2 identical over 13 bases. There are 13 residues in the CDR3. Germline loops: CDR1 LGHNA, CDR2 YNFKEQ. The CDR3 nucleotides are TGTACCACTAGCGGGGGGGCCTACAATGAGCAGTTCTTC. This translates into CTTSGGAYNEQFF.

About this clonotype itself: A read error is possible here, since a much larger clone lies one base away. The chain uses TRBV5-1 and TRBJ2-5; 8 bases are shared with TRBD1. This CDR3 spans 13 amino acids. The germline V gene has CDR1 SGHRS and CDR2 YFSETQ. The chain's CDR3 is CVSSSTGEETQYF. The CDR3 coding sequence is TGCGTCAGCAGCTCGACAGGGGAAGAGACCCAGTACTTC.

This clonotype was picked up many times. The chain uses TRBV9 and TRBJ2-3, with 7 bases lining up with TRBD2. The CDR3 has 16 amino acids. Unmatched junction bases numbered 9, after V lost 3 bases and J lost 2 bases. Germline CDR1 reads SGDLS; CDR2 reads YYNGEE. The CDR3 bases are TGTGCCAGCAGCGCGTCGGAGCGGGGAGACACAGATACGCAGTATTTT. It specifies CASSASERGDTDTQYF.

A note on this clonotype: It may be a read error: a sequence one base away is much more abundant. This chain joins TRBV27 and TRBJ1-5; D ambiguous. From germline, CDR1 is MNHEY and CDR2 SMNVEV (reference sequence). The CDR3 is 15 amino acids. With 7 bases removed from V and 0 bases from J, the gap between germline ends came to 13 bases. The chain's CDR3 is CASTPEVGSNQPQHF. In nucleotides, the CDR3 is TGTGCCAGCACCCCCGAGGTGGGTAGCAATCAGCCCCAGCATTTT.

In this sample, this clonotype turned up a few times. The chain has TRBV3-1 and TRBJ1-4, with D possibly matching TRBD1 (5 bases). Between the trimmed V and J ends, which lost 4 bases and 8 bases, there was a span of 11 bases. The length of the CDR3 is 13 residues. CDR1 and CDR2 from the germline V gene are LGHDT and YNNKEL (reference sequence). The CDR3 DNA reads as TGTGCCAGCAGCCGGGGAGGGGACGAAAAACTGTTTTTT. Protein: CASSRGGDEKLFF. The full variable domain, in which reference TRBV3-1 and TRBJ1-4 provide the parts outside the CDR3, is DTAVSQTPKYLVTQMGNDKSIKCEQNLGHDTMYWYKQDSKKFLKIMFSYNNKELIINETVPNRFSPKSPDKAHLNLHINSLELGDSAVYFCASSRGGDEKLFFGSGTQLSVL.

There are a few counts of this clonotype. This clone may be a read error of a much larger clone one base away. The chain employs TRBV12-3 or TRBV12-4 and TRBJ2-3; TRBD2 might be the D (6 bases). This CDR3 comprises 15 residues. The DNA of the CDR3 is TGTGCCAGCAGTTCCAGCGGACTAAGCACAGATGCGCAGTATTTT. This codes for CASSSSGLSTDAQYF.

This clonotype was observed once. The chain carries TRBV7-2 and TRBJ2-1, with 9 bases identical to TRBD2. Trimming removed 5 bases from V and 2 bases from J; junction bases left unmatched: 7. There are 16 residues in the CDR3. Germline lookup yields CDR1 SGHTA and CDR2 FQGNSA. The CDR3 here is CASSPPGGRAYNEQFF. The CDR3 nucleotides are TGTGCCAGCAGCCCGCCGGGCGGGAGGGCCTACAATGAGCAGTTCTTC.

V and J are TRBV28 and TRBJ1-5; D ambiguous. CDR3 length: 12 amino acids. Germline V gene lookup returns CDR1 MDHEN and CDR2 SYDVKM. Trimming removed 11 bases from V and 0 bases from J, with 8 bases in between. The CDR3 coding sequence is TGTGCCGCACGCTATAGCAATCAGCCCCAGCATTTT. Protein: CAARYSNQPQHF.

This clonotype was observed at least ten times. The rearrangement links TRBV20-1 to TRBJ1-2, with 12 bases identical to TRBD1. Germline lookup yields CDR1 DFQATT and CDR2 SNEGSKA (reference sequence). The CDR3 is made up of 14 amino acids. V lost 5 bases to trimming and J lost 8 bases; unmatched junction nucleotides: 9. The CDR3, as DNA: TGCAGTGCTGGGACAGGGGGCGCTTCCTTCGGCTACACCTTC. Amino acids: CSAGTGGASFGYTF.

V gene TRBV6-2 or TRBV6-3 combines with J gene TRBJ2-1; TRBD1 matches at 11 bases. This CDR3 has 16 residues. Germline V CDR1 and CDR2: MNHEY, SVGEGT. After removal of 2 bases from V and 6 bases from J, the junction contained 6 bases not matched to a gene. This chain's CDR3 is CASSYERTGGFNEQFF. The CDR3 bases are TGTGCCAGCAGTTACGAGAGGACAGGGGGCTTCAATGAGCAGTTCTTC.

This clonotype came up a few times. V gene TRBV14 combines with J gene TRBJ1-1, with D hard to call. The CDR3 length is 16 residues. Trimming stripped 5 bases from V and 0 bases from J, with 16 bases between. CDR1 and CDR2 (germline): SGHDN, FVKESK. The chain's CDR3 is CASSALNPGLNTEAFF. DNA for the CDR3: TGTGCCAGCAGCGCTCTAAACCCCGGGTTGAACACTGAAGCTTTCTTT.

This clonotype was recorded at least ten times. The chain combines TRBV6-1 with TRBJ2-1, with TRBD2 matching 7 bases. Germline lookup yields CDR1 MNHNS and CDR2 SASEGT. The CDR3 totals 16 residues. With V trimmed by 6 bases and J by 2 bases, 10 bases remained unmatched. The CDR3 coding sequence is TGTGCCAGCAGCGGCCCGGTGGCGGGGGCCTACAATGAGCAGTTCTTC. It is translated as CASSGPVAGAYNEQFF.

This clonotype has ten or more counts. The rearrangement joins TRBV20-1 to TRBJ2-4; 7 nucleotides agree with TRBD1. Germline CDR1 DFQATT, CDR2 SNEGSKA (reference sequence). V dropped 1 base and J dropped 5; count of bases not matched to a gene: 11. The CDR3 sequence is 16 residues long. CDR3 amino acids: CSARALAWGQQNIQYF. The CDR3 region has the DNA TGCAGTGCTAGAGCCCTTGCCTGGGGACAGCAAAACATTCAGTACTTC.

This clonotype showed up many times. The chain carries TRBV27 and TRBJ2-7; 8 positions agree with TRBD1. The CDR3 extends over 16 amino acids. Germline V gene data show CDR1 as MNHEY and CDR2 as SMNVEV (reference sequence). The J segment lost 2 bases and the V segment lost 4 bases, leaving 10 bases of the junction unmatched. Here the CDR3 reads CASSWPKDRETYEQYF. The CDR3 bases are TGTGCCAGCAGTTGGCCTAAGGACAGGGAAACCTACGAGCAGTACTTC.